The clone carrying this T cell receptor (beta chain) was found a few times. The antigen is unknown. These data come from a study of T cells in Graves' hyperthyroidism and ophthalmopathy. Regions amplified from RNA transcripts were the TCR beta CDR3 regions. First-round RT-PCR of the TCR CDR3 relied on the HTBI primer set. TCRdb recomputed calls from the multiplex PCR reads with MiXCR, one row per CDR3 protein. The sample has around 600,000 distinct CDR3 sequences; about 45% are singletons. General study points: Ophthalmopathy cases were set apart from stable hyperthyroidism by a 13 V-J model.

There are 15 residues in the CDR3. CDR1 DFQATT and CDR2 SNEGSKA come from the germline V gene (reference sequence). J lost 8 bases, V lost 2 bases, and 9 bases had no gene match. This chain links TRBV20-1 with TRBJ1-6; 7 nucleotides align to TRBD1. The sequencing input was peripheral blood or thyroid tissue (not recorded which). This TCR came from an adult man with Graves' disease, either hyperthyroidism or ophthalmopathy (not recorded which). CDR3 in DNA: TGCAGTGCTAGAATGGAGGGGGCGAGCTATTCACCCCTCCACTTT. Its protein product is CSARMEGASYSPLHF.